These 19 T cell receptor beta chains share one sample of origin, sequenced in a study of T cell responses to AZD1222 COVID-19 vaccine. Some clones are missing from TCRdb's copy, which holds only in-frame ones; the method was immunoSEQ multiplex PCR. The table has approximately 60,000 clones, more than 80% seen once. The sample consisted of peripheral blood, taken on day 0 of MenACWY control vaccination. These receptors originate from an adult in good health.

This chain links TRBV6-5 with TRBJ2-1; TRBD2 matches 13 bases. The CDR3 covers 15 residues. J was trimmed by 7 bases and V by 8 bases; bases with no gene match: 8. Germline values: CDR1 MNHEY, CDR2 SVGAGI. Here the CDR3 DNA reads TGTGCCAGCCGACCGGGACTAGCGGGATTAAATGAGCAGTTCTTC. Protein: CASRPGLAGLNEQFF.

The rearrangement joins TRBV3-1 (or the pseudogene TRBV3-2) to TRBJ1-5, with 9 bases fitting TRBD1. V shed 1 base and J 6 bases; nucleotides not matched to a gene: 7. The CDR3 has 16 amino acids. Germline CDR1 is LGHDT and CDR2 is YNNKEL (reference sequence). In DNA, the CDR3 is TGTGCCAGCAGCCAAGCGGGGGGACAGGGCTCTCAGCCCCAGCATTTT. As protein: CASSQAGGQGSQPQHF.

The chain joins TRBV2 to TRBJ2-1, with D hard to call. CDR1 and CDR2 (germline): SNHLY, FYNNEI. This CDR3 region has 13 residues. The V gene lost 6 bases and the J gene lost 6 bases, with 12 bases spanning the gap. The CDR3 region has the DNA TGTGCCAGCAGAGATGTTGCCAGCAATGAGCAGTTCTTC. Translating gives CASRDVASNEQFF.

This chain links TRBV28 with TRBJ1-6, with D tentatively TRBD1 (5 bases). V was pared by 2 bases and J by 0 bases, with 8 bases between. In germline, CDR1 is MDHEN, CDR2 SYDVKM. This CDR3 has 16 amino acids. The CDR3 sequence is CASSLDRSSYNSPLHF. CDR3 bases: TGTGCCAGCAGTTTAGACAGAAGCTCCTATAATTCACCCCTCCACTTT.

J is TRBJ1-6 and V is TRBV2; D ambiguous. V lost 4 bases, J lost 6 bases, and 7 bases lay in between. CDR1 and CDR2 (germline): SNHLY, FYNNEI. This CDR3 contains 13 residues. CDR3 loop: CASSVQFNSPLHF. The CDR3 DNA sequence: TGTGCCAGCAGTGTTCAGTTTAATTCACCCCTCCACTTT.

This clone has a single count. The rearrangement uses TRBV11-2 and TRBJ2-5; D ambiguous. The CDR3 length is 15 residues. V lost 5 bases and J lost 4, with 17 bases in between. Germline CDR1 is SGHAT and CDR2 is FQNNGV. Here the CDR3 DNA reads TGTGCCAGCAGCCCCGGGCCCCCTCAAAGAGAGACCCAGTACTTC. The encoded protein is CASSPGPPQRETQYF. Based on the CDR3 plus reference TRBV11-2 and TRBJ2-5, the full variable domain is EAGVAQSPRYKIIEKRQSVAFWCNPISGHATLYWYQQILGQGPKLLIQFQNNGVVDDSQLPKDRFSAERLKGVDSTLKIQPAKLEDSAVYLCASSPGPPQRETQYFGPGTRLLVL.

This clone turned up a few times. The chain combines TRBV7-2 with TRBJ2-7, with D uncertain. This CDR3 is 14 amino acids long. Germline V gene data show CDR1 as SGHTA and CDR2 as FQGNSA. V was pared by 2 bases and J by 2 bases, with 10 bases between. As DNA, the CDR3 is TGTGCCAGCAGCTTAATCGGCGCGACCTACGAGCAGTACTTC. Translating gives CASSLIGATYEQYF.

The V gene is TRBV10-3, the J gene TRBJ2-3; 7 bases match TRBD2. Germline loops: CDR1 ENHRY, CDR2 SYGVKD. V lost 7 bases to trimming and J lost 0 bases; unmatched junction nucleotides: 7. The CDR3 loop spans 15 amino acids. CDR3 residues: CAIKERGLSTDTQYF. Here the CDR3 DNA reads TGTGCCATCAAGGAGCGGGGACTTAGCACAGATACGCAGTATTTT.

This clone has a handful of counts. V and J are TRBV25-1 and TRBJ2-3, with 7 nucleotides matching TRBD2. Germline V lookup: CDR1 MGHDK, CDR2 SYGVNS. Trimming cost V 4 bases and J 4 bases; bases outside gene matches: 17. The CDR3 covers 18 residues. CDR3 amino acids: CASSGRTRGEGEADTQYF. CDR3 bases: TGTGCCAGCAGTGGAAGGACTAGGGGAGAGGGTGAGGCAGATACGCAGTATTTT.

The chain is built from TRBV6-5 and TRBJ1-1; 7 bases map to TRBD1. Trimming cost V 6 bases and J 2 bases; bases outside gene matches: 9. The V gene's germline CDR1 is MNHEY and CDR2 SVGAGI. The CDR3 is 15 residues long. CDR3 in amino acids: CASSRDRDRNTEAFF. DNA for the CDR3: TGTGCCAGCAGCCGGGACAGAGACCGAAACACTGAAGCTTTCTTT.

This chain joins TRBV12-3 or TRBV12-4 and TRBJ2-1; 7 bases align to TRBD1. There are 11 residues in the CDR3. V lost 6 bases, J lost 8 bases, and 1 base stayed unmatched. CDR3 in DNA: TGTGCCAGCAGGAGGGGGCATGAGCAGTTCTTC. It yields the protein CASRRGHEQFF.

V is TRBV25-1 and J is TRBJ2-3; TRBD2 agrees at 15 bases. The CDR3 has 17 amino acids. CDR1 is MGHDK and CDR2 is SYGVNS in the germline V gene. V gave up 4 bases and J gave up 5 bases; unmatched junction bases: 7. This CDR3 is CASSGTWTSGRGDTQYF. The DNA of the CDR3 is TGTGCCAGCAGTGGGACTTGGACTAGCGGGAGGGGAGATACGCAGTATTTT.

The chain couples TRBV5-1 to TRBJ2-5; TRBD2 agrees at 14 bases. The trim removed 4 bases at V and 5 bases at J, leaving 7 bases unmatched. Germline CDR1 reads SGHRS; CDR2 reads YFSETQ. The CDR3 runs 16 residues. CDR3 in amino acids: CASSPRLAGGKETQYF. CDR3 nucleotides: TGCGCCAGCAGCCCACGACTAGCGGGAGGGAAGGAGACCCAGTACTTC.

This CDR3 is CASSYLSGRAGITGELFF. The CDR3 nucleotides are TGTGCCAGCAGTTACCTTAGCGGGAGGGCCGGGATCACCGGGGAGCTGTTTTTT. The chain employs TRBV6-2 or TRBV6-3 and TRBJ2-2; 11 bases fit TRBD2. Trimming took 2 bases from V and 4 from J; bases not matched to a gene: 9. CDR3 length: 18 amino acids. Germline-derived CDR1 and CDR2 are MNHEY and SVGEGT.

The chain combines TRBV25-1 with TRBJ2-7; D is possibly TRBD2 (5 bases). CDR1 MGHDK and CDR2 SYGVNS come from the germline V gene. The CDR3 is 11 amino acids. V was shortened by 8 bases and J by 4 bases, with 9 bases between the two germline ends. CDR3 protein: CASRRIYEQYF. In DNA form, the CDR3 reads TGTGCCAGCCGGAGGATTTACGAGCAGTACTTC.

The J gene is TRBJ2-7, the V gene TRBV28; a possible D gene is TRBD2 (5 bases). CDR3 length: 14 amino acids. The germline V gene has CDR1 MDHEN and CDR2 SYDVKM. The V and J ends lost 6 bases and 5 bases respectively, with 17 bases between them. The CDR3 nucleotides read TGTGCCAGCAGCTTAGGGCTAGCTCGTGACGAGCAGTACTTC. Its protein is CASSLGLARDEQYF.

The chain recombines TRBV19 with TRBJ2-1; 11 nucleotides line up with TRBD2. The CDR3 loop spans 19 amino acids. Germline values: CDR1 LNHDA, CDR2 SQIVND (reference sequence). V lost 5 bases, J lost 7 bases, and 19 bases stayed unmatched. The CDR3 nucleotides read TGTGCCAGTAGTGTTTTTGGGCTTAGCGGGAGGGCTTCCGTGAATGAGCAGTTCTTC. This gives the protein CASSVFGLSGRASVNEQFF.

The chain combines TRBV28 with TRBJ1-5; D is ambiguous. The CDR3 is 13 residues long. V was cut by 3 bases and J by 0 bases, with 3 bases left in between. Germline V gene sequence: CDR1 MDHEN, CDR2 SYDVKM. CDR3 amino acids: CASSLLSNQPQHF. CDR3 sequence (DNA): TGTGCCAGCAGTTTGCTTAGCAATCAGCCCCAGCATTTT. Based on the CDR3 plus reference TRBV28 and TRBJ1-5, the full variable domain is DVKVTQSSRYLVKRTGEKVFLECVQDMDHENMFWYRQDPGLGLRLIYFSYDVKMKEKGDIPEGYSVSREKKERFSLILESASTNQTSMYLCASSLLSNQPQHFGDGTRLSIL.

A word on this clone: The germline gene is not matched at one end of the junction; a read error may be the cause. The V call is TRBV7-8, the J call TRBJ2-3; unclear D gene. Per the germline V gene, CDR1 is SGHVS and CDR2 is FQNEAQ. This CDR3 is 10 amino acids long. The CDR3 nucleotides read TGTGCCAGCAGCTTATCCCCCCGGCATTTT. Translating it yields CASSLSPRHF.